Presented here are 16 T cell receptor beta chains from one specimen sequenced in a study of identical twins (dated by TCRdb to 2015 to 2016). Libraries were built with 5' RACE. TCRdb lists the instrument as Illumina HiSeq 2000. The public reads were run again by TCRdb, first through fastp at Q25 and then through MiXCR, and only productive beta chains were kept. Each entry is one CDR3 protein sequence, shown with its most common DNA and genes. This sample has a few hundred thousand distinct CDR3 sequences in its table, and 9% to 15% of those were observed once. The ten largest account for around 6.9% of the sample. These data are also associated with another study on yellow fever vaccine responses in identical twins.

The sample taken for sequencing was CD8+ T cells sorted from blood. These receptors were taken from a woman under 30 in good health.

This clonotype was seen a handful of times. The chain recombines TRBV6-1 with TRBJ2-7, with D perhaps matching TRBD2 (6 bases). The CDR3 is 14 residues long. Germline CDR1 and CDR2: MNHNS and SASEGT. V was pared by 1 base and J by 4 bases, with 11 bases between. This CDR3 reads CASSEVLAGYEQYF. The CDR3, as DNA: TGTGCCAGCAGTGAAGTACTAGCAGGTTACGAGCAGTACTTC.

CDR3 protein: CATSSRSGTNTGELFF. The CDR3 DNA is TGTGCCACCAGCAGTCGGAGCGGGACCAACACCGGGGAGCTGTTTTTT. The rearrangement uses TRBV15 and TRBJ2-2; 7 bases map to TRBD2. The CDR3 totals 16 residues. Germline loops: CDR1 LNHNV, CDR2 YYDKDF (reference sequence). The V gene end was trimmed by 3 bases and the J gene end by 2 bases; junction bases not matched to a gene: 6.

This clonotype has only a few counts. The CDR3 reads CASSLVTGGSDTQYF. Here the CDR3 DNA reads TGTGCCAGCAGCTTGGTAACAGGGGGTTCGGATACGCAGTATTTT. J is TRBJ2-3 and V is TRBV7-9, with TRBD1 identical over 8 bases. The V segment lost 3 bases and the J segment 6 bases; nucleotides outside the gene matches: 8. Germline V CDR1 and CDR2: SEHNR, FQNEAQ (reference sequence). This CDR3 has 15 residues.

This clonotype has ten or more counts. In DNA form, the CDR3 reads TGTGCCAGCAGAACTGGGAACCAAGAGACCCAGTACTTC. It is translated as CASRTGNQETQYF. The V gene is TRBV2, the J gene TRBJ2-5; D is unresolved. V was pared by 6 bases and J by 0 bases, with 8 bases between. The CDR3 extends over 13 amino acids. CDR1 and CDR2 from the germline V gene are SNHLY and FYNNEI.

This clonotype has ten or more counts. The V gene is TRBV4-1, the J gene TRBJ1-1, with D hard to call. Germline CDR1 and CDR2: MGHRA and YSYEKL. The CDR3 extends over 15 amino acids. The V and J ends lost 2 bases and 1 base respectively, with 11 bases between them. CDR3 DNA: TGCGCCAGCAGCCAATTAGAGACCGCGAACACTGAAGCTTTCTTT. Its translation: CASSQLETANTEAFF.

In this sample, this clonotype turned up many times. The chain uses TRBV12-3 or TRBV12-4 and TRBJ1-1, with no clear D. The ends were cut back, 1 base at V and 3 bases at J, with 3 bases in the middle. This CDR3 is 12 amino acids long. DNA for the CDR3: TGTGCCAGCAGTTTAGTACACACTGAAGCTTTCTTT. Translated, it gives CASSLVHTEAFF.

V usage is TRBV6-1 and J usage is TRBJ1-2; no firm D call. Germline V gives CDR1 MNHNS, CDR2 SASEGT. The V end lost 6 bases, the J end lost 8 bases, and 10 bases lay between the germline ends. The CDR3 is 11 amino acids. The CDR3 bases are TGTGCCAGCAGCCCGAGGTTCGGCTACACCTTC. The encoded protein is CASSPRFGYTF.

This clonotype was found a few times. The CDR3 nucleotides read TGTGCCAGCAGCTTATTCCCCACAGATACGCAGTATTTT. Its protein is CASSLFPTDTQYF. The gene calls are TRBV7-3 and TRBJ2-3; D remains ambiguous. This CDR3 has 13 amino acids. Trimming cost V 2 bases and J 2 bases, with 5 bases left between them. Germline V gene data show CDR1 as SGHTA and CDR2 as FQGTGA.

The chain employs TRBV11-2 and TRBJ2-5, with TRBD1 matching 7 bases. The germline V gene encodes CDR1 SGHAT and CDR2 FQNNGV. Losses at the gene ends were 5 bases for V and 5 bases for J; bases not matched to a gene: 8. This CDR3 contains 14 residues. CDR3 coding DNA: TGTGCCAGCAGCAGAGGACAGGTCTGGGAGACCCAGTACTTC. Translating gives CASSRGQVWETQYF.

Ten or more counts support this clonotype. CDR3 protein: CASSTTTRIDEQFF. The CDR3 DNA sequence: TGTGCCAGCAGCACAACGACTAGGATTGATGAGCAGTTCTTC. The gene calls are TRBV7-9 and TRBJ2-1; TRBD2 is a possible D gene (6 bases). CDR3 length: 14 residues. V lost 5 bases and J 8 bases, leaving 16 bases between the germline ends. The germline CDR1 and CDR2 sequences are SEHNR and FQNEAQ (reference sequence).

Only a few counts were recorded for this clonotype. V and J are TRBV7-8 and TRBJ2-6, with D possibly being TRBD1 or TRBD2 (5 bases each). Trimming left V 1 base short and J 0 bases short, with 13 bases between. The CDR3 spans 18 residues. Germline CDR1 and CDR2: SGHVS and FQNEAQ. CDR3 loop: CASSLGGLGTSGANVLTF. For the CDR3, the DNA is TGTGCCAGCAGCTTAGGGGGCTTGGGGACCTCTGGGGCCAACGTCCTGACTTTC.

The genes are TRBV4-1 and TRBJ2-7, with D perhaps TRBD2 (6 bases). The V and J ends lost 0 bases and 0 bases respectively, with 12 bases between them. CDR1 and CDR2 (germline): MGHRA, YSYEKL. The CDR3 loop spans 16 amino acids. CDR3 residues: CASSQDFPGDSYEQYF. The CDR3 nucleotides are TGCGCCAGCAGCCAAGATTTTCCGGGGGACTCCTACGAGCAGTACTTC.

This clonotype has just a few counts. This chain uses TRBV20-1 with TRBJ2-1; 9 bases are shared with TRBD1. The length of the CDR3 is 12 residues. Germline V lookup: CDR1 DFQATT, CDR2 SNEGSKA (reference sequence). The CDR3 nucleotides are TGCAGCGGACAGGGGCCCCCCAATGAGCAGTTCTTC. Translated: CSGQGPPNEQFF.

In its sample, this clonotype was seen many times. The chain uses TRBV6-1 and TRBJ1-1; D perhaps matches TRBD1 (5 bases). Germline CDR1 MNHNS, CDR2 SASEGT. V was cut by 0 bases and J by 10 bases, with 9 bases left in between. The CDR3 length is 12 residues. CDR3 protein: CASSEARDRAFF. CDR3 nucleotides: TGTGCCAGCAGTGAAGCGCGTGACAGAGCTTTCTTT.

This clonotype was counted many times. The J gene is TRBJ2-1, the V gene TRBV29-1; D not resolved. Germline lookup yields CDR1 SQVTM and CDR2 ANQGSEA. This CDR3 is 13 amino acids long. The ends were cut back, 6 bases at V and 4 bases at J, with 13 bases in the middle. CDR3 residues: CSVDGEQYNEQFF. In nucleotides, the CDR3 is TGCAGCGTGGACGGCGAACAGTACAATGAGCAGTTCTTC.

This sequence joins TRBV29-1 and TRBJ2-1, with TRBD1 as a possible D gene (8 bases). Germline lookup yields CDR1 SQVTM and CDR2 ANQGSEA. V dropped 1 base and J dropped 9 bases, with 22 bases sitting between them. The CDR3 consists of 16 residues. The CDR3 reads CSVEGSMDRDYGEQFF. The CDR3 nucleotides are TGCAGCGTTGAAGGTTCTATGGACAGGGACTATGGTGAGCAGTTCTTC.